The present T cell receptor beta chain was sequenced within a study of regulatory T cells in long-lasting Graves disease. Study overall: Over 5 years of antithyroid drugs plus positive TSH receptor antibodies defined persistent Graves' disease. Study-wide points: Peripheral blood alone, not thyroid tissue, underwent study. Segments TRBV28, TRBJ1-2 and TRBJ2-5 showed preferential usage in persistent disease. Persistent cases of Graves' showed reduced TCR diversity relative to newly diagnosed patients.

Library construction for TCR beta used iRepertoire HTBI primers and Arm-PCR of CDR3 regions. TCRdb redid the calling of the multiplex PCR reads with MiXCR, one entry per CDR3 protein. The sample comprises fewer than 450,000 distinct CDR3 sequences, 20% to 30% of which are singletons, and about 27% rests with the top ten. The sample holds a few counts of this clonotype. Its antigen is not known. CDR1 is SGHRS, CDR2 YFSETQ, per germline. V lost 0 bases, J lost 5 bases, and 21 bases lay in between. This CDR3 region has 17 residues. The time point denotes: persistent/refractory GD, antithyroid drugs over 5 years with positive TRAb. RNA isolated from PBMCs was used to make the TCR library.

The chain combines TRBV5-1 with TRBJ2-7; D gene ambiguous. The sample consisted of peripheral blood mononuclear cells (PBMCs), taken when the disease was refractory, from a patient treated with antithyroid drugs. The origin of this receptor is a female donor with Graves disease. The CDR3 region is CASSLVVLVVVSNEQYF. CDR3 DNA sequence: TGCGCCAGCAGCTTGGTAGTTCTGGTAGTGGTGTCGAACGAGCAGTACTTC. The variable domain in full, with the rest retrieved from reference TRBV5-1 and TRBJ2-7, is KAGVTQTPRYLIKTRGQQVTLSCSPISGHRSVSWYQQTPGQGLQFLFEYFSETQRNKGNFPGRFSGRQFSNSRSEMNVSTLELGDSALYLCASSLVVLVVVSNEQYFGPGTRLTVT.